This T cell receptor beta chain was obtained from a study of CD8+CD57+ T cells in acquired aplastic anemia. About the research overall: An average of roughly 3 ug of DNA was obtained from sorted CD4+ and CD8+ cells.

The patients chosen for sequencing had shown expansion of CD8+CD57+ cells (detected by flow cytometry). Severe acquired aplastic anemia was the diagnosis recorded for all patients. Therapy had not been given to patients before blood sampling. Researchers used genomic DNA as the template to profile TCR beta VDJ and CDR3. TCRdb redid the calling of the reads with MiXCR, one entry per CDR3 protein. The sample includes about 180,000 distinct CDR3 sequences, approximately 52% seen only once; the top ten take about 1.8%. The CDR3 has 15 residues. J was trimmed by 1 base and V by 4 bases; bases with no gene match: 4. Germline lookup yields CDR1 KGHDR and CDR2 SFDVKD. General study findings and limits: Patients and controls shared twenty-nine CD8+ CDR3 sequences.

Turning to this clonotype: The antigen is undetermined.

This clonotype was sampled from a human donor with aplastic anemia. Material for sequencing was sorted CD4+, CD8+, or CD8+CD57+ T cells (not recorded which) from PBMCs. V gene TRBV24-1 combines with J gene TRBJ2-5; 8 nucleotides agree with TRBD2. As DNA, the CDR3 is TGTGCCACCAGTGAGGGGCTAGCGGGCCAAGAGACCCAGTACTTC. This sequence encodes CATSEGLAGQETQYF.